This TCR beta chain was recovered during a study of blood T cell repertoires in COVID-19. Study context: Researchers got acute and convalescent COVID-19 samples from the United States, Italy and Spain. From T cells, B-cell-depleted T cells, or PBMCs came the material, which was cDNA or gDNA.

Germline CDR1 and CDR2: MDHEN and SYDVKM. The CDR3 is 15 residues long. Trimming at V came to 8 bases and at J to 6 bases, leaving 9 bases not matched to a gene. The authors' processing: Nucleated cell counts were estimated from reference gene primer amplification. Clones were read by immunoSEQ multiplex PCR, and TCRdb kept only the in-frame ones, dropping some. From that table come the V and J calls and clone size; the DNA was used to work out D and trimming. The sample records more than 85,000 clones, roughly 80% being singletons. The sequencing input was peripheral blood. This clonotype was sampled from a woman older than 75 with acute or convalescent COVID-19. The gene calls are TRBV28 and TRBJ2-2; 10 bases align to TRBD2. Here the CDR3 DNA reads TGTGCCAGCTCTAAGCGGGAGGGTCCTTCCGGGGAGCTGTTTTTT. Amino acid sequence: CASSKREGPSGELFF.